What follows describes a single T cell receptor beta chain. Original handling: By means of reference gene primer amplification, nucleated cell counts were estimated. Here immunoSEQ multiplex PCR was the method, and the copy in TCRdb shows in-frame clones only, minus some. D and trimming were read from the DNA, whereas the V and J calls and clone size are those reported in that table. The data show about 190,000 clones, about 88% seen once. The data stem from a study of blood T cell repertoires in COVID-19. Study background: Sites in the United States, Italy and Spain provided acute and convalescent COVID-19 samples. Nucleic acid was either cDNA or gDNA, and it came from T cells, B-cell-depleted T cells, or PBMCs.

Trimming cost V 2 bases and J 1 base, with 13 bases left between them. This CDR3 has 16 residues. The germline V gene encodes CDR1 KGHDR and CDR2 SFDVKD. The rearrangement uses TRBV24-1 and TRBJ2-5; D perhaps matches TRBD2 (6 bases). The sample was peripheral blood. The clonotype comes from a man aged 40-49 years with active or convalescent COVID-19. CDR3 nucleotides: TGTGCCACCAGTGATTCTTCGGCGCGGGGCCAAGAGACCCAGTACTTC. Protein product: CATSDSSARGQETQYF.